The source of this T cell receptor beta chain is a study of OX40 agonist ivuxolimab in advanced cancers. Looking at the study overall: The costimulatory receptor OX40 (CD134) was targeted by ivuxolimab, a fully human IgG2 agonistic monoclonal antibody. Intravenous ivuxolimab was administered to patients every 2 weeks at six dose levels: 0.01, 0.1, 0.3, 1.5, 3 and 10 mg/kg. Among the roughly 50 dose-escalation patients, around 19 had hepatocellular carcinoma, around 15 melanoma, 9 renal cell carcinoma and 9 head and neck cancer. The dose-escalation cohort was over 70% male with a mean age of roughly 60 years, ranging from roughly 20 to 80. Patients were allowed to have had prior anti-PD-1, anti-PD-L1 or anti-CTLA-4 therapy, and 40% to 45% of the dose-escalation patients had previously received checkpoint inhibitors. Partial responses occurred in three dose-escalation patients, of whom one had hepatocellular carcinoma and two had cutaneous melanoma. Peripheral TCRbeta sequencing aimed to test whether ivuxolimab altered TCR sequence diversity and caused clonal T-cell expansion. The monotherapy dose-escalation portion (N of about 57 patients) of the phase I ivuxolimab trial is reported in the paper.

The CDR3 covers 15 residues, taking in both the cysteine and the phenylalanine. Only the CDR3 portion is preserved as DNA: 45 bases, with reading frame beginning at the first base. V gives up 5 bases and J gives up 1 base, and the segment between their germline ends measures 13 bases. CDR1 SGHAT and CDR2 FQNNGV were looked up in the germline V gene. Patients with a history of autoimmune disease or receiving systemic immunosuppression were excluded from the trial. Peripheral blood for TCR sequencing was drawn from every dose cohort at baseline, at cycle 4 day 1 and at cycle 7 day 1. The samples were taken from a phase I, first-in-human, multicenter, open-label dose-escalation trial of ivuxolimab. The trial enrolled adults with locally advanced or metastatic head and neck squamous cell, hepatocellular, melanoma or renal cell carcinoma. Before TCR sequencing, CD4+ T cells and CD8+ T cells from peripheral blood were sorted into separate populations.

For this clone: Which antigen it targets is not known. No much larger clone is present one base from it, and per-base qualities are unavailable.

Here is what the overall study found, with its caveats: Low levels of normalized T-cell clonal expansion were also shown by some nonresponding patients. Clonal expansion of both CD4+ and CD8+ blood T cells was observed from baseline to week 6 at doses 0.1 to 3.0 mg/kg. Partial responders in the 0.1-3.0 mg/kg groups had among the lowest normalized peripheral clonal expansion, especially among CD8+ T cells. Antigen specificity was not determined for the clonally expanded peripheral T cells. On average, CD8+ T cells showed more expanded clones than CD4+ T cells after ivuxolimab.

For sequencing of the TCRbeta CDR3 region, genomic DNA was extracted from the sorted cells. The immunoSEQ Assay was used for sequencing of TCRbeta CDR3 regions. The table comes from immuneACCESS by way of TCRdb, which keeps in-frame sequences with V and J called. Part of the clones is missing from these tables; in studies checked, under half for an unresolved V gene and the rest for unknown reasons. Recorded for this sample are around 75,000 clones; roughly 80% of them occurred a single time. The biggest ten clones account for 0.9% to 1.2% of the sample. The receptor comes from an adult with an advanced solid tumor such as melanoma, head and neck, liver or kidney cancer. The sample here was CD4+ or CD8+ T cells sorted from blood, taken in a trial of the OX40 agonist ivuxolimab. This chain joins TRBV11-2 to TRBJ2-3; a tentative D match to TRBD2 spans 5 bases. The DNA reads as follows: TGTGCCAGCAGCCAAAGCGGAGTTGGCACAGATACGCAGTATTTT. The translation is CASSQSGVGTDTQYF.